This entry lists 8 T cell receptor beta chains sequenced from one sample in a study of T-cell reconstitution after alpha-beta-depleted transplantation in children. Using unique molecular identifiers, the investigators prepared the TCRbeta library. TCRdb fed the PCR reads into MiXCR, producing one record per CDR3 protein. The sample yields 300,000 to 400,000 distinct CDR3 sequences, roughly 25% seen once. Source: PBMCs, mostly from graft donor cells, taken 180 days after TCRalphabeta/CD19-depleted stem cell transplant. Receptors were obtained from a male patient under 18 who had a stem cell transplant for acute lymphoblastic leukemia, so the T cells may come from the graft donor.

The rearrangement links TRBV5-1 to TRBJ1-2; D gene ambiguous. Germline V gene lookup returns CDR1 SGHRS and CDR2 YFSETQ. V was cut by 3 bases and J by 8 bases, with 20 bases left in between. There are 15 residues in the CDR3. CDR3 sequence reads: CASSSSGLKDGGYTF. The CDR3 DNA reads as TGCGCCAGCAGCTCCTCGGGCCTCAAGGACGGAGGCTACACCTTC.

This clonotype was seen a few times. The chain recombines TRBV12-3 or TRBV12-4 with TRBJ2-1, with no clear D. The CDR3 runs 11 residues. V was shortened by 1 base and J by 15 bases, with 10 bases between the two germline ends. The CDR3 reads CASSLGIERFF. In nucleotides, the CDR3 is TGTGCCAGCAGTTTAGGGATAGAACGGTTCTTC.

V is TRBV7-3 and J is TRBJ2-7; 14 positions match TRBD2. The germline gives CDR1 SGHTA, CDR2 FQGTGA. The CDR3 is made up of 15 amino acids. The V segment lost 5 bases and the J segment 5 bases; nucleotides outside the gene matches: 5. This chain's CDR3 is CASSRGLAGAHEQYF. In nucleotides, the CDR3 is TGTGCCAGCAGCCGGGGACTAGCGGGAGCCCACGAGCAGTACTTC.

This clonotype has only a few counts. This rearrangement joins TRBV5-1 to TRBJ2-5; 10 bases match TRBD1. The CDR3 sequence is 17 residues long. V shed 3 bases, J shed 5 bases, and the junction held 13 bases outside the gene matches. Germline values: CDR1 SGHRS, CDR2 YFSETQ. CDR3 sequence reads: CASSSMLTGGAGETQYF. The CDR3 coding sequence is TGCGCCAGCAGCTCGATGTTGACAGGGGGCGCAGGGGAGACCCAGTACTTC.

The sample holds a few counts of this clonotype. The V and J genes are TRBV29-1 and TRBJ2-1; 10 nucleotides line up with TRBD2. Looked up from germline, CDR1 is SQVTM and CDR2 is ANQGSEA. J was trimmed by 6 bases and V by 4 bases; bases with no gene match: 3. This CDR3 contains 13 residues. The CDR3 protein is CSVGLAGVNEQFF. In DNA form, the CDR3 reads TGCAGCGTTGGTCTAGCGGGAGTCAATGAGCAGTTCTTC.

The rearrangement joins TRBV5-1 to TRBJ2-2; D is uncertain. The germline CDR1 and CDR2 sequences are SGHRS and YFSETQ. V lost 4 bases, J lost 3 bases, and 13 bases lay in between. CDR3 length: 15 amino acids. In DNA form, the CDR3 reads TGCGCCAGCAGCCCCCACCTAATAGACACCGGGGAGCTGTTTTTT. Translation gives CASSPHLIDTGELFF.

This clonotype was observed many times. The gene calls are TRBV7-9 and TRBJ2-7; 11 nucleotides agree with TRBD1. Germline CDR1 is SEHNR and CDR2 is FQNEAQ (reference sequence). The V segment lost 5 bases and the J segment 5 bases; nucleotides outside the gene matches: 5. The CDR3 spans 14 residues. CDR3 DNA: TGTGCCAGCAGCCCACGGGACAGGGGGGACGAGCAGTACTTC. This encodes CASSPRDRGDEQYF.

This clonotype was counted only a few times. This chain uses TRBV20-1 with TRBJ2-7, with 8 bases identical to TRBD2. This CDR3 comprises 14 residues. With 5 bases clipped from V and 3 bases from J, the junction kept 9 bases outside the gene matches. CDR1 and CDR2 (germline): DFQATT, SNEGSKA (reference sequence). CDR3 residues: CSADEVAGFYEQYF. Written as DNA, the CDR3 is TGCAGTGCTGATGAGGTAGCGGGATTCTACGAGCAGTACTTC.